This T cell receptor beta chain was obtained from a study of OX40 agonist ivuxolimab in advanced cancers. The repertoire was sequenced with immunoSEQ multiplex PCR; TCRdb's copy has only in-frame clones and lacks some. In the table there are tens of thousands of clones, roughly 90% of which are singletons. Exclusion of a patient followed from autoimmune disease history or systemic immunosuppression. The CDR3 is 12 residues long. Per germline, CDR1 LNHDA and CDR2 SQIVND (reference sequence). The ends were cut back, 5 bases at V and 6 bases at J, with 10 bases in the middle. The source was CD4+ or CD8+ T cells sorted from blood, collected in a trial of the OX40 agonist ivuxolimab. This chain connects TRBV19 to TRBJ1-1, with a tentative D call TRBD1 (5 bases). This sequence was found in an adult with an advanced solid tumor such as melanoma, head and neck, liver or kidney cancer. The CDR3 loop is CASSVRGAEAFF. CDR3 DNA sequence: TGTGCCAGTAGTGTCCGGGGCGCTGAAGCTTTCTTT.